This T cell receptor (beta chain) is drawn from a study of control samples from healthy donors and cancer patients. Clones were read by immunoSEQ multiplex PCR, and TCRdb kept only the in-frame ones, dropping some. In the table there are roughly 130,000 clones, 80% to 95% of which are singletons. V shed 0 bases and J 7 bases; nucleotides not matched to a gene: 9. CDR1 is GTSNPN and CDR2 is SVGIG in the germline V gene (reference sequence). The CDR3 sequence is 15 residues long. This sequence was found in a man aged 18 to 35 in good health. Material: blood. The chain employs TRBV30 and TRBJ2-1, with TRBD2 matching over 7 bases. The CDR3 region has the DNA TGTGCCTGGAGTGTCGGGGCGGGAGTTCTAAATGAGCAGTTCTTC. Amino acid sequence: CAWSVGAGVLNEQFF.